The sequence of this T cell receptor beta chain was determined in a study of cytomegalovirus exposure and HLA in healthy donors. As for the study in general: Roughly 180 million T cells yielded roughly 120 million unique TCR beta sequences in earlier analysis. Overall study results and limits: Later analysis identified 16,000 or so TCR beta sequences associated with HLA alleles, using a false discovery rate threshold of 0.05. The HLA-A and HLA-B alleles of most subjects were reportedly predicted accurately from TCR beta sequences.

The PCR made use of 60 Vbeta and 13 Jbeta primers. In the source study's methods: Later, an analysis found roughly 80 million unique TCR beta chains, and some 10 million of these were shared. Assay: immunoSEQ multiplex PCR; the TCRdb copy retains only in-frame clones and omits some. The DNA was the basis for D and trimming; V, J and clone size are from that table. Here the sample spans fewer than 120,000 clones, approximately 82% being singletons. CDR3 length: 16 amino acids. CDR1 is LGHNA and CDR2 is YSLEER in the germline V gene. V shed 0 bases and J shed 0 bases, with 8 bases lying between them. Comment on this clone: Its specificity is unknown.

The rearrangement joins TRBV4-3 to TRBJ1-4; D gene uncertain. Sequencing was done on a sample of PBMCs. This clonotype originated in a young man in good health and CMV-seropositive. CDR3 sequence: CASSQDRRSTNEKLFF. In DNA, the CDR3 is TGCGCCAGCAGCCAAGATAGGAGGTCAACTAATGAAAAACTGTTTTTT.